What follows describes a single T cell receptor (beta chain). The antigen is not known. The CDR3 extends over 14 amino acids. CDR1 and CDR2 from the germline V gene are MDHEN and SYDVKM. Trimming removed 4 bases at V and 5 bases at J, with 15 bases between. The record originates from a study of cytomegalovirus exposure and HLA in healthy donors. Method: immunoSEQ multiplex PCR; TCRdb's copy keeps in-frame clones and lacks some. The sample includes about 250,000 clones, roughly nine tenths of them seen just once. Study-level points and caveats: Per published reports, the classifier diagnosed cytomegalovirus status with high specificity and sensitivity.

The donors were members of the approximately 130-subject validation cohort (separate from the roughly 670-subject first cohort). The receptor was derived from a man aged 18-30 years in good health and CMV-seropositive. The J gene is TRBJ2-7, the V gene TRBV28; unclear D gene. Sequencing used PBMCs. The CDR3 nucleotides read TGTGCCAGCAGTTCAAGGGCCCACCGGGACGAGCAGTACTTC. Translated: CASSSRAHRDEQYF. The whole variable domain, filled in from reference TRBV28 and TRBJ2-7, reads DVKVTQSSRYLVKRTGEKVFLECVQDMDHENMFWYRQDPGLGLRLIYFSYDVKMKEKGDIPEGYSVSREKKERFSLILESASTNQTSMYLCASSSRAHRDEQYFGPGTRLTVT.